The clone carrying this T cell receptor beta chain was seen a single time. The target antigen is unknown. Only in-frame clones appear in the TCRdb table, and some are missing; sequencing was by immunoSEQ multiplex PCR. The sample records roughly 1,000,000 clones, 78% being singletons. The CDR3 has 15 amino acids. Germline values: CDR1 SGHRS, CDR2 YFSETQ. Trimming cost V 0 bases and J 4 bases, with 10 bases left between them. This entry belongs to a study of shared clonotypes between healthy human individuals. Study conclusions and caveats: Four donors shared about 5% of their naive CD4 clonotypes. The sampled material consisted only of blood, and tissue repertoires are likely to differ. Sequencing depth was expected to affect clonotype sharing among donors.

The V and J genes are TRBV5-1 and TRBJ1-4; perhaps TRBD1 as D (5 bases). Sequenced input: memory CD4+ T cells from PBMCs. Subset reported: CD45RA-negative fraction. The sequence derives from a man between 18 and 29 years old in good health. Some clones in this sample may be carry-over from other donors' samples. The CDR3 sequence: CASSLVPDNNEKLFF. CDR3 nucleotides: TGCGCCAGCAGCTTGGTGCCGGACAATAATGAAAAACTGTTTTTT.